This T cell receptor (beta chain) originates from a study of shared clonotypes between healthy human individuals. Findings of the study overall: Non-shared clonotypes showed lower generation probabilities than clonotypes common to all four donors. Roughly 5% of naive CD4 clonotypes were common to four donors. What naive subsets generally showed was a larger estimated richness than memory subsets showed.

The investigators split CD4+ cells into a CD45RA+ naive subset and a CD45RA-negative memory subset. Sequenced by immunoSEQ multiplex PCR; TCRdb stores in-frame clones only, minus some. The sample includes approximately 2.4 million clones, around 95% of them seen just once. The table lists this clone with a count of one. Its antigen is currently unknown. Between the trimmed V and J ends, which lost 4 bases and 5 bases, there was a span of 15 bases. Per the germline V gene, CDR1 is SGHRS and CDR2 is YFSETQ. This CDR3 is built from 14 residues. This chain uses TRBV5-1 with TRBJ1-2, with D possibly being TRBD1 (6 bases). Sequencing input: naive CD4+ T cells sorted from blood. As to subset: CD45RA+ positively selected. This receptor was taken from a man younger than 30 in good health. The CDR3 loop reads CASSPGAGVYGYTF. The CDR3 DNA sequence: TGCGCCAGCAGCCCCGGGGCAGGGGTATATGGCTACACCTTC.